This TCR beta chain is drawn from a study of T-cell memory formation after mild COVID-19. This clonotype was counted between two and nine times. TCRdb ran MiXCR on the 5' RACE reads and lists one entry per CDR3 protein. The repertoire holds 400,000 or so distinct CDR3 sequences, with roughly 20% as singletons. This CDR3 is 15 amino acids long. V gave up 5 bases and J gave up 7 bases, with 20 bases separating them. Germline V gene lookup returns CDR1 SGHVS and CDR2 FQNEAQ. The chain is built from TRBV7-8 and TRBJ2-5; D possibly corresponds to TRBD2 (6 bases). The sequence was obtained from an adult woman who had mild COVID-19 (a few samples of this study predate the infection). Cell type and time point are not known. Sequenced: PBMCs or a T cell subset sorted from them (not recorded which). CDR3: CASSPEAGGRGTQYF. The DNA of the CDR3 is TGTGCCAGCAGCCCCGAAGCGGGCGGACGGGGGACCCAGTACTTC.